The TCR beta chain under discussion was sequenced for a study of neoadjuvant anti-PD-1 for oral cavity cancer. Study summary: Nivolumab at 3 mg/kg was mostly given biweekly, three to four doses, pre-surgery. Non-progressing patients received a fourth nivolumab dose near day 43, then surgery on days 50-56.

Looked up from germline, CDR1 is SGHVS and CDR2 is FNYEAQ. This CDR3 has 14 amino acids. With 5 bases removed from V and 2 bases from J, the gap between germline ends came to 13 bases. Profiled with immunoSEQ multiplex PCR; TCRdb holds only in-frame clones, not every one. The sample consists of about 79,000 clones, around 82% of them appearing once. This clone was seen more than once but under ten times. The chain is built from TRBV7-6 and TRBJ2-7; tentative D call: TRBD2 (6 bases). The source is a person aged 35-79 years with oral cavity squamous cell carcinoma. The sample consisted of PBMCs, taken before nivolumab (anti-PD-1) treatment. The CDR3 DNA reads as TGTGCCAGCAGCATTGGGCGGGGCACCTACGAGCAGTACTTC. This translates into CASSIGRGTYEQYF.